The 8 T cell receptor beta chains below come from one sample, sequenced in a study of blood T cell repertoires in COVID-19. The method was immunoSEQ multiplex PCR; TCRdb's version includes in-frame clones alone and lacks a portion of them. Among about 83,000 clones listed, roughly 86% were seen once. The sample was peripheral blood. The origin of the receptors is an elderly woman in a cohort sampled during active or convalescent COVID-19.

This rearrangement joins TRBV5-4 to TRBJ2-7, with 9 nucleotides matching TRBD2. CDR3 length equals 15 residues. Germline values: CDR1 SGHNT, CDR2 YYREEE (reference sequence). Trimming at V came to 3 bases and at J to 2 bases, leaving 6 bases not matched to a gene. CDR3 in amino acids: CASSSRTSAAYEQYF. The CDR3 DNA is TGTGCCAGCAGCTCTCGGACTAGCGCTGCCTACGAGCAGTACTTC.

CDR3 amino acids: CASSGSGGILTEAFF. In DNA, the CDR3 is TGCGCCAGCAGCGGCAGTGGGGGGATCTTGACTGAAGCTTTCTTT. The V call is TRBV4-1, the J call TRBJ1-1, with a tentative D call TRBD1 (5 bases). CDR3 length equals 15 residues. The germline CDR1 and CDR2 sequences are MGHRA and YSYEKL. With 5 bases removed from V and 5 bases from J, the gap between germline ends came to 18 bases.

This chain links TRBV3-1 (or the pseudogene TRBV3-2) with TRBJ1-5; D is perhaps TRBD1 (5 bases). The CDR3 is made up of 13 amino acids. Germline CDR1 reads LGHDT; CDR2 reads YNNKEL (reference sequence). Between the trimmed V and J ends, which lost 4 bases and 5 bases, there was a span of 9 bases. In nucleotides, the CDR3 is TGTGCCAGCAGCCTCAGGGTCGATCAGCCCCAGCATTTT. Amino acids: CASSLRVDQPQHF.

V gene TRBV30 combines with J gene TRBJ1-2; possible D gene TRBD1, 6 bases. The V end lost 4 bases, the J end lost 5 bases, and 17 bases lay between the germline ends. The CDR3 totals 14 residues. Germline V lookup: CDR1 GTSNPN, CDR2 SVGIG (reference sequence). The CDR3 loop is CAWTPRGRGYGYTF. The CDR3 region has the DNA TGTGCCTGGACCCCAAGGGGGAGAGGGTATGGCTACACCTTC.

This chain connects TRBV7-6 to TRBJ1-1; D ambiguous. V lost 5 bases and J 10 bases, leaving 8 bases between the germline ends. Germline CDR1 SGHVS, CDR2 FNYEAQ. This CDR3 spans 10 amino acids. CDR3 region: CASSPSLAFF. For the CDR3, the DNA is TGTGCCAGCAGCCCATCATTAGCTTTCTTT.

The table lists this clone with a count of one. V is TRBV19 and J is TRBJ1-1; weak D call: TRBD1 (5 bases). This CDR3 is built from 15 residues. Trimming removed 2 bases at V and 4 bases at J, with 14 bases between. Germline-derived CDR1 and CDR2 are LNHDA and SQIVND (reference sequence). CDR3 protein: CASSINFGGGTEAFF. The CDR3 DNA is TGTGCCAGTAGTATAAATTTCGGGGGTGGCACTGAAGCTTTCTTT.

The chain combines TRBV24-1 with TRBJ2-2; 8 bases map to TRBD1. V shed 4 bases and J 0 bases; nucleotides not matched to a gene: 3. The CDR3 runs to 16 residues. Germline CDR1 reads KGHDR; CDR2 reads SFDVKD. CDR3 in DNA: TGTGCCACCAGTGACAGGGACAGGCCGAACACCGGGGAGCTGTTTTTT. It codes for CATSDRDRPNTGELFF.

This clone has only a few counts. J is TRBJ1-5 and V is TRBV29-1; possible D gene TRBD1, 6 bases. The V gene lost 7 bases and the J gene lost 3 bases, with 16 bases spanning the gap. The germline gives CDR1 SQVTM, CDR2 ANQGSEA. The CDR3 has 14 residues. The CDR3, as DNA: TGCAGCGCCGGGGGGGGACAAGTCAATCAGCCCCAGCATTTT. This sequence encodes CSAGGGQVNQPQHF.